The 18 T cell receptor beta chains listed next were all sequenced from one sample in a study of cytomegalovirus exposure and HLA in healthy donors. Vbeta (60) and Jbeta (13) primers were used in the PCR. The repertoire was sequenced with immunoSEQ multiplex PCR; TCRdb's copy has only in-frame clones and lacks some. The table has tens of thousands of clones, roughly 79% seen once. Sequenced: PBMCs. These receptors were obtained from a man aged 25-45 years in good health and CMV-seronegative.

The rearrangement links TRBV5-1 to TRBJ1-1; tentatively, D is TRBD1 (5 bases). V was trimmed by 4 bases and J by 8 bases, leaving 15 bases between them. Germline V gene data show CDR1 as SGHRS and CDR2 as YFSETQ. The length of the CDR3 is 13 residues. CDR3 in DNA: TGCGCCAGCAGCCTACCTCAGGGATCCGAAGCTTTCTTT. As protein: CASSLPQGSEAFF.

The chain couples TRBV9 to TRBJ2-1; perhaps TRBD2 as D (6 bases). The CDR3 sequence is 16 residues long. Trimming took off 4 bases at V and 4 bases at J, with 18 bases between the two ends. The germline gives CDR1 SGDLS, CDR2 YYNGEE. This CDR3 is CASSHGGREVYNEQFF. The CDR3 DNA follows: TGTGCCAGCAGCCATGGTGGGCGGGAAGTATACAATGAGCAGTTCTTC.

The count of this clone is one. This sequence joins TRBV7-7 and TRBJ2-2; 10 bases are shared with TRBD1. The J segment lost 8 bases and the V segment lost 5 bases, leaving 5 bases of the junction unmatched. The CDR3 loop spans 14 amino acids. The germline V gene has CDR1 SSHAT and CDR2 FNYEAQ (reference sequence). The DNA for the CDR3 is TGTGCCAGCAGCCCTGGGACAGGGGCAGGGGAGCTGTTTTTT. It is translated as CASSPGTGAGELFF.

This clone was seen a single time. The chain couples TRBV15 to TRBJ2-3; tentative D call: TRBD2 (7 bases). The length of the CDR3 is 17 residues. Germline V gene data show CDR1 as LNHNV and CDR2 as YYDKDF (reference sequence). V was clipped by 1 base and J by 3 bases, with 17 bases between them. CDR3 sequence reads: CATSRVGGGLATDTQYF. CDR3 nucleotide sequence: TGTGCCACCAGCAGAGTGGGGGGGGGCCTTGCAACAGATACGCAGTATTTT.

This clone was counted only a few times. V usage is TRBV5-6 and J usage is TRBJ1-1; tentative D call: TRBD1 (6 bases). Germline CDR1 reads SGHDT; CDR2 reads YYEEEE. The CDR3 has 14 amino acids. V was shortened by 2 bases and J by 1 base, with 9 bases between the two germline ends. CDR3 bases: TGTGCCAGCAGCTTAGGGGGTAGGAACACTGAAGCTTTCTTT. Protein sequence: CASSLGGRNTEAFF.

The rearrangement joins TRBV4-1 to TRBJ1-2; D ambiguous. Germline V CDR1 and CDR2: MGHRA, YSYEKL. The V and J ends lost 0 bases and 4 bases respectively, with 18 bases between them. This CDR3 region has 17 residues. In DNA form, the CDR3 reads TGCGCCAGCAGCCAAGAGGGTCCGGCGAGGCGGAGCTATGGCTACACCTTC. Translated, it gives CASSQEGPARRSYGYTF.

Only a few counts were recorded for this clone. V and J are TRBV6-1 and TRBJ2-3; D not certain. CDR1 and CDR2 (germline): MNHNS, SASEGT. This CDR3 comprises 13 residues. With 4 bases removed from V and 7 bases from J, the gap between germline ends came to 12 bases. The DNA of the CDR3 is TGTGCCAGCAGTGCCCAAGACTTGAATACGCAGTATTTT. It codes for CASSAQDLNTQYF.

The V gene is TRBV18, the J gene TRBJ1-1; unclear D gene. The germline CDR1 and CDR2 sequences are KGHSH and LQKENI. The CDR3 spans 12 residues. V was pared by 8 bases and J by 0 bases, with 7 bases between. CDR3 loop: CASAGLNTEAFF. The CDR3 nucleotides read TGTGCCAGCGCGGGTTTGAACACTGAAGCTTTCTTT.

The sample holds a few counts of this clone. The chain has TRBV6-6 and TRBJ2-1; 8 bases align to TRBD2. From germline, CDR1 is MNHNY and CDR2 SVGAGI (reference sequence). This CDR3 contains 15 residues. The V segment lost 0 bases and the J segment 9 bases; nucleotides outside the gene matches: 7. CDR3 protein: CASSYSSGSGGEQFF. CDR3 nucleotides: TGTGCCAGCAGTTACTCGAGCGGGAGCGGGGGTGAGCAGTTCTTC.

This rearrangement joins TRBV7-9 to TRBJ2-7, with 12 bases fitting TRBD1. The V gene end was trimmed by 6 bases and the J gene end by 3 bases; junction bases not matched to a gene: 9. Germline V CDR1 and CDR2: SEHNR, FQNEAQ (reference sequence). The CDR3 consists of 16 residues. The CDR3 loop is CASRNYGTGGNYEQYV. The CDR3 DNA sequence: TGTGCCAGCAGAAACTACGGGACAGGGGGCAACTACGAGCAGTACGTC.

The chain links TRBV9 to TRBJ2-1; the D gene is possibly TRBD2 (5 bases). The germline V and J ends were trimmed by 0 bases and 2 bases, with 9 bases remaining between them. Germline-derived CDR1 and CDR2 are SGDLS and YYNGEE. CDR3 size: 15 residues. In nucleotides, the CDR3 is TGTGCCAGCAGCGTAGGAGCGGCGACCTACAATGAGCAGTTCTTC. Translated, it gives CASSVGAATYNEQFF.

CDR3 protein: CASSLRQAGVYTF. The CDR3 DNA is TGTGCCAGCAGTTTACGACAGGCAGGTGTCTACACCTTC. The chain couples TRBV27 to TRBJ1-2; possible D gene TRBD1, 6 bases. This CDR3 contains 13 residues. From germline, CDR1 is MNHEY and CDR2 SMNVEV (reference sequence). Trimming cost V 2 bases and J 10 bases, with 14 bases left between them.

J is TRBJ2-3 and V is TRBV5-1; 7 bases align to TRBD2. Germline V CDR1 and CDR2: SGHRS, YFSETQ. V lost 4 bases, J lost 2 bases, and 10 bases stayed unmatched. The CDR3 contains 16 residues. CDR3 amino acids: CASSPIGLGATDTQYF. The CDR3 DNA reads TGCGCCAGCAGCCCGATAGGACTAGGCGCCACAGATACGCAGTATTTT.

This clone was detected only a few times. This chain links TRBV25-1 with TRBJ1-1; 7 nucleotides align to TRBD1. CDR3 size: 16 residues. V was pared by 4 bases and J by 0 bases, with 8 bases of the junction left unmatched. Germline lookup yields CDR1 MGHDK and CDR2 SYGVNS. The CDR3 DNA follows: TGTGCCAGCAGTGGATTACCGGGACAGCTGAACACTGAAGCTTTCTTT. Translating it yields CASSGLPGQLNTEAFF. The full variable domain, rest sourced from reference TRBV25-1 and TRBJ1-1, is EADIYQTPRYLVIGTGKKITLECSQTMGHDKMYWYQQDPGMELHLIHYSYGVNSTEKGDLSSESTVSRIRTEHFPLTLESARPSHTSQYLCASSGLPGQLNTEAFFGQGTRLTVV.

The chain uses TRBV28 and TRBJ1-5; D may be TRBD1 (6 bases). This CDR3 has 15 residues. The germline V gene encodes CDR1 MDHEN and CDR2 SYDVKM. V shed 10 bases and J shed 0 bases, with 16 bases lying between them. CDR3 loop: CAIQRTVHSNQPQHF. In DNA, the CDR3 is TGTGCCATCCAAAGGACAGTCCATAGCAATCAGCCCCAGCATTTT.

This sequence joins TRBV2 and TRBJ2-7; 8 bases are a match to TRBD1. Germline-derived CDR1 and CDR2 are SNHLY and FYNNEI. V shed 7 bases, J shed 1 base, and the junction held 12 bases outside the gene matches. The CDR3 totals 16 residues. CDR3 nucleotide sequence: TGTGCCAGCAATCGGAGGACAGGGATTACTTCCTACGAGCAGTACTTC. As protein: CASNRRTGITSYEQYF.

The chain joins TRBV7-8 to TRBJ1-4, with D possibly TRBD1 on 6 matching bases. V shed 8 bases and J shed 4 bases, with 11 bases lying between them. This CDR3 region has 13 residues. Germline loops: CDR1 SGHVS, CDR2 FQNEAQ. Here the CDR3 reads CASRGQFNEKLFF. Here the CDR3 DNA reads TGTGCCAGCCGCGGACAGTTTAATGAAAAACTGTTTTTT.

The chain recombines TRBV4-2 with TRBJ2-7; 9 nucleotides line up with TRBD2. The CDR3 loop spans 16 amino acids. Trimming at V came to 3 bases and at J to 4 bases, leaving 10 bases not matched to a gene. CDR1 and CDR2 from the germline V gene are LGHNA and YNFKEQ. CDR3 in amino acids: CASSQNERGAHYEQYF. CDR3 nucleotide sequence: TGTGCCAGCAGCCAGAACGAGCGGGGGGCCCATTACGAGCAGTACTTC.